This record concerns one TCR beta chain sequence. This record comes from a study of blood T cell repertoires in COVID-19. Study information: Sites in the United States, Italy and Spain provided acute and convalescent COVID-19 samples.

The CDR3 sequence is 14 residues long. Germline CDR1 is MNHEY and CDR2 is SMNVEV (reference sequence). Trimming removed 3 bases from V and 2 bases from J; junction bases left unmatched: 3. Participants, about 18 to 90 years old, spanned approximately 26 US areas. What the recovered Cohort 3 donors had was two negative PCRs, clearance, or symptom resolution. Repertoires were generated with immunoSEQ multiplex PCR, while TCRdb's copy carries only in-frame clones and drops some. The sample shows around 470,000 clones, 80% to 95% of them seen only once. Specimen: PBMCs or T cells enriched from blood (not recorded which). The TCR sequence derives from a man between 18 and 35 years old who had recovered from COVID-19. The rearrangement joins TRBV27 to TRBJ2-5, with TRBD1 matching 7 bases. The DNA for the CDR3 is TGTGCCAGCAGTTTCCGGGACAGACAAGAGACCCAGTACTTC. Its translation is CASSFRDRQETQYF.